Given below is one T cell receptor beta chain in context. What it binds is unknown. Germline CDR1 is SQVTM and CDR2 is ANQGSEA. Between the trimmed V and J ends, which lost 6 bases and 6 bases, there was a span of 24 bases. This CDR3 contains 15 residues. This entry is derived from a study of sequential checkpoint blockade in melanoma. Study background: DNA from around 90 pretreatment tumor samples underwent TCRβ immunosequencing. Roughly 22 patients had matched tumor biopsies before treatment and at week 13 after nivolumab or ipilimumab alone.

The protocol was immunoSEQ multiplex PCR, while the TCRdb copy is restricted to in-frame clones and leaves out a portion. The profile shows several hundred clones, about 28% of them singletons. Sample treatment: randomized to nivolumab then ipilimumab (arm A) or the reverse (arm B). None of the patients previously received DNA-damaging chemotherapy. Overall study results and limits: Response in arm A was associated with pretreatment TIL clonality.

This rearrangement joins TRBV29-1 to TRBJ2-7; a weak D match, TRBD1 (5 bases). Source: tumor tissue (inferred from file names), taken from a patient given nivolumab and ipilimumab in sequence. This clonotype was obtained from a human donor with melanoma. CDR3 sequence: CSVLIPATRQGEQYF. The CDR3, as DNA: TGCAGCGTCCTAATACCCGCGACCCGCCAGGGCGAGCAGTACTTC.